These 8 T cell receptor beta chains originate from one sample sequenced in a study of identical twins. TCRdb reprocessed the 5' RACE reads with MiXCR, giving one entry per CDR3 protein. This table holds 420,000 or so distinct CDR3 sequences, 15% to 20% found once. The source material was naive T cells sorted from blood. The receptor set was obtained from a man in his fifties or sixties in good health.

This clonotype has a count of ten or more. The rearrangement joins TRBV28 to TRBJ1-1; no reliable D call. The CDR3 has 14 amino acids. The V and J ends lost 3 bases and 12 bases respectively, with 20 bases between them. CDR1 is MDHEN, CDR2 SYDVKM, per germline. CDR3 coding DNA: TGTGCCAGCAGTTTTGGGTCAGCCAGCCAGGCGACTTTCTTT. It yields the protein CASSFGSASQATFF.

This clonotype was recorded at least ten times. This sequence joins TRBV29-1 and TRBJ2-5; D unresolved. Looked up from germline, CDR1 is SQVTM and CDR2 is ANQGSEA. Trimming stripped 3 bases from V and 5 bases from J, with 10 bases between. This CDR3 comprises 12 residues. CDR3 region: CSVDVFGETQYF. The CDR3 DNA is TGCAGCGTTGATGTTTTCGGGGAGACCCAGTACTTC.

The chain recombines TRBV20-1 with TRBJ1-2, with D uncertain. The CDR3 length is 12 residues. From germline, CDR1 is DFQATT and CDR2 SNEGSKA (reference sequence). The V and J ends lost 1 base and 5 bases respectively, with 8 bases between them. The chain's CDR3 is CSARGTSYGYTF. The CDR3 region has the DNA TGCAGTGCTAGAGGTACTTCGTATGGCTACACCTTC.

This clonotype appeared a few times. V usage is TRBV7-9 and J usage is TRBJ2-1; D possibly corresponds to TRBD2 (6 bases). Trimming shortened V by 2 bases and J by 4 bases, and 15 bases separated the two germline ends. The germline V gene has CDR1 SEHNR and CDR2 FQNEAQ (reference sequence). The CDR3 covers 16 residues. This CDR3 reads CASSLLVGGYYNEQFF. The CDR3 DNA sequence: TGTGCCAGCAGCTTACTCGTGGGAGGATATTACAATGAGCAGTTCTTC.

This clonotype occurred many times. The chain has TRBV29-1 and TRBJ2-2; no definite D call. V was trimmed by 3 bases and J by 2 bases, leaving 7 bases between them. The CDR3 extends over 13 amino acids. Germline CDR1 is SQVTM and CDR2 is ANQGSEA. The CDR3 DNA is TGCAGCGTTGATGAGGCAAACACCGGGGAGCTGTTTTTT. Its translation: CSVDEANTGELFF.

The chain joins TRBV18 to TRBJ2-5, with 10 nucleotides matching TRBD1. Germline-derived CDR1 and CDR2 are KGHSH and LQKENI. V lost 3 bases to trimming and J lost 4 bases; unmatched junction nucleotides: 17. There are 19 residues in the CDR3. The CDR3 region is CASSPTTGTGVSGRETQYF. CDR3 DNA sequence: TGTGCCAGCTCACCTACAACCGGGACAGGGGTTTCGGGAAGAGAGACCCAGTACTTC.

This chain links TRBV5-1 with TRBJ1-1, with D tentatively TRBD1 (6 bases). The CDR3 length is 16 residues. CDR1 is SGHRS and CDR2 is YFSETQ in the germline V gene. With 1 base removed from V and 4 bases from J, the gap between germline ends came to 17 bases. In DNA form, the CDR3 reads TGCGCCAGCAGCTTGAATGTGGGGGCGCCGGGCACTGAAGCTTTCTTT. Protein sequence: CASSLNVGAPGTEAFF.

This clonotype has at least ten counts. The rearrangement links TRBV4-2 to TRBJ2-1; 10 bases align to TRBD2. V dropped 1 base and J dropped 5; count of bases not matched to a gene: 14. From germline, CDR1 is LGHNA and CDR2 YNFKEQ. The CDR3 runs 19 residues. DNA for the CDR3: TGTGCCAGCAGCCAAGTGTCTTCGGCTAGCGGGAGTTTTAACAATGAGCAGTTCTTC. It is translated as CASSQVSSASGSFNNEQFF.